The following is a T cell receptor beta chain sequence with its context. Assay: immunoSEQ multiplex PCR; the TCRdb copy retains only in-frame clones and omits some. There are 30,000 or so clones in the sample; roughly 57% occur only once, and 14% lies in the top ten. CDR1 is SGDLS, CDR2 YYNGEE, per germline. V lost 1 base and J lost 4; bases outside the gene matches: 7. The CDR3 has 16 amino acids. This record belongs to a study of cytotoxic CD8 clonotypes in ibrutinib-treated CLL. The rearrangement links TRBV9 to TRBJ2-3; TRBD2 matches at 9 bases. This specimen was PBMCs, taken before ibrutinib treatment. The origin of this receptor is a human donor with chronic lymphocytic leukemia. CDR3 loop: CASSVTGLAGPDTQYF. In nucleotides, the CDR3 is TGTGCCAGCAGCGTAACTGGGCTAGCGGGGCCAGATACGCAGTATTTT.